The 11 T cell receptor beta chains below all came from one sample that was sequenced in a study of blood T cell repertoires in COVID-19. TCRdb's copy holds only in-frame clones and misses some; the assay was immunoSEQ multiplex PCR. Of around 140,000 clones listed, around 88% are singletons. The sample consisted of peripheral blood. The source is a man aged 45-60 years with active or convalescent COVID-19.

This clone was observed once. CDR3 in DNA: TGTGCCAGCAGTCTAACACAGATGAACACTGAAGCTTTCTTT. It encodes CASSLTQMNTEAFF. This sequence joins TRBV6-5 and TRBJ1-1; D call uncertain. Germline V CDR1 and CDR2: MNHEY, SVGAGI. The CDR3 spans 14 residues. V shed 5 bases and J shed 0 bases, with 10 bases lying between them.

The chain couples TRBV30 to TRBJ1-1, with a weak D call TRBD1 (5 bases). Trimming stripped 2 bases from V and 5 bases from J, with 21 bases between. The CDR3 is made up of 16 amino acids. Germline V gene data show CDR1 as GTSNPN and CDR2 as SVGIG (reference sequence). Here the CDR3 reads CAWSPVFRPAGTEAFF. Written as DNA, the CDR3 is TGTGCCTGGAGTCCCGTTTTTAGACCGGCAGGGACTGAAGCTTTCTTT. Filled out from reference TRBV30 and TRBJ1-1, the complete variable domain reads SQTIHQWPATLVQPVGSPLSLECTVEGTSNPNLYWYRQAAGRGLQLLFYSVGIGQISSEVPQNLSASRPQDRQFILSSKKLLLSDSGFYLCAWSPVFRPAGTEAFFGQGTRLTVV.

The chain recombines TRBV3-1 (or the pseudogene TRBV3-2) with TRBJ2-1; D is possibly TRBD1 (6 bases). The CDR3 spans 15 residues. V was trimmed by 0 bases and J by 2 bases, leaving 8 bases between them. CDR1 LGHDT and CDR2 YNNKEL come from the germline V gene (reference sequence). The CDR3: CASSQDRGPYNEQFF. The CDR3 DNA sequence: TGTGCCAGCAGCCAAGACAGGGGCCCCTACAATGAGCAGTTCTTC.

The chain couples TRBV28 to TRBJ2-1, with 7 bases identical to TRBD2. The V gene end was trimmed by 2 bases and the J gene end by 0 bases; junction bases not matched to a gene: 4. There are 16 residues in the CDR3. Germline V lookup: CDR1 MDHEN, CDR2 SYDVKM. CDR3 DNA: TGTGCCAGCAGTTTACTAGCGGCTAGCTCCTACAATGAGCAGTTCTTC. Protein sequence: CASSLLAASSYNEQFF.

The V call is TRBV5-1, the J call TRBJ1-3; D unclear. The CDR3 loop spans 16 amino acids. Trimming pared 4 bases from V and 4 bases from J, leaving 18 bases between. The germline V gene encodes CDR1 SGHRS and CDR2 YFSETQ. CDR3 coding DNA: TGCGCCAGCAGCCCAGATATGTCGAGGGCCGGAAACACCATATATTTT. Amino acids: CASSPDMSRAGNTIYF.

This rearrangement joins TRBV11-2 to TRBJ2-2; TRBD2 matches at 8 bases. CDR1 and CDR2 from the germline V gene are SGHAT and FQNNGV. The CDR3 runs to 15 residues. J lost 4 bases, V lost 5 bases, and 6 bases had no gene match. DNA of the CDR3: TGTGCCAGCAGCCATGGGGGGACTAGCACCGGGGAGCTGTTTTTT. As protein: CASSHGGTSTGELFF.

CDR3 sequence reads: CASTLNTGVGTQYF. The CDR3 DNA reads TGTGCCAGCACCCTCAATACAGGGGTAGGGACCCAGTACTTC. This chain uses TRBV6-6 with TRBJ2-5, with 7 bases identical to TRBD1. Germline-derived CDR1 and CDR2 are MNHNY and SVGAGI (reference sequence). This CDR3 is 14 amino acids long. Trimming at V came to 7 bases and at J to 7 bases, leaving 12 bases not matched to a gene.

The chain links TRBV5-1 to TRBJ1-1; D possibly corresponds to TRBD1 (5 bases). Germline loops: CDR1 SGHRS, CDR2 YFSETQ. Trimming shortened V by 0 bases and J by 10 bases, and 13 bases separated the two germline ends. The CDR3 spans 13 residues. The CDR3 sequence: CASSLEGKRVAFF. The CDR3 region has the DNA TGCGCCAGCAGCTTGGAGGGGAAACGGGTAGCTTTCTTT.

This chain uses TRBV7-2 with TRBJ2-7; maybe TRBD1 (5 bases). CDR1 SGHTA and CDR2 FQGNSA come from the germline V gene. With 5 bases removed from V and 3 bases from J, the gap between germline ends came to 14 bases. The CDR3 is 14 amino acids. The CDR3 loop reads CASSVQGEIYEQYF. The DNA of the CDR3 is TGTGCCAGCAGCGTTCAGGGTGAAATCTACGAGCAGTACTTC.

The V and J genes are TRBV19 and TRBJ1-1, with D hard to call. Germline V lookup: CDR1 LNHDA, CDR2 SQIVND (reference sequence). Trimming stripped 7 bases from V and 5 bases from J, with 17 bases between. The CDR3 is 14 residues long. CDR3 protein: CASTESRGGTEAFF. The CDR3 DNA reads as TGTGCCAGTACGGAGAGCCGGGGAGGTACTGAAGCTTTCTTT.

The chain recombines TRBV10-2 with TRBJ2-7; 9 nucleotides align to TRBD1. Germline-derived CDR1 and CDR2 are WSHSY and SAAADI. This CDR3 is built from 15 residues. V shed 3 bases, J shed 3 bases, and the junction held 6 bases outside the gene matches. CDR3 in DNA: TGCGCCAGCAGTGAAGGGGGACAGGGCGTCTACGAGCAGTACTTC. It specifies CASSEGGQGVYEQYF.